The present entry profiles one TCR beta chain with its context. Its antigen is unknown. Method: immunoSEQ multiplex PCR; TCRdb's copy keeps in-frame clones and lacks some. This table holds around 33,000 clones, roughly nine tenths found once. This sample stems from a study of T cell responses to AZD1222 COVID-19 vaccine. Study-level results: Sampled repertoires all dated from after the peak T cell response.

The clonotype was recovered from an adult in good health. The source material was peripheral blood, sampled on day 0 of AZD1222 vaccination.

This CDR3 reads CATSEGHNQPQHF. The CDR3 nucleotides read TGTGCCACCAGTGAGGGACACAATCAGCCCCAGCATTTT. V is TRBV24-1 and J is TRBJ1-5; D perhaps matches TRBD1 (6 bases). This CDR3 comprises 13 residues. V gave up 4 bases and J gave up 3 bases, with 6 bases separating them. The germline V gene encodes CDR1 KGHDR and CDR2 SFDVKD.